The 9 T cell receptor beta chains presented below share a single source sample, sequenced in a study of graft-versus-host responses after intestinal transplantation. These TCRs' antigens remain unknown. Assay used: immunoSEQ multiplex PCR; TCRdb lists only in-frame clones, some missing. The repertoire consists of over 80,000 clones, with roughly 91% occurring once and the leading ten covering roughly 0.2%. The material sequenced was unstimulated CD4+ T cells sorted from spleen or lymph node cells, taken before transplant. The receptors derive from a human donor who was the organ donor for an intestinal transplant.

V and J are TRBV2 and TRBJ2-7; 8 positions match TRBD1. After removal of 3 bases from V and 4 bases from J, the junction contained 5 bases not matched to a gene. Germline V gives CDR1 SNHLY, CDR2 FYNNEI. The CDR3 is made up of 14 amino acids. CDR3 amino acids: CASSENRGSYEQYF. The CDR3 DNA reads TGTGCCAGCAGTGAGAACAGGGGGTCATACGAGCAGTACTTC.

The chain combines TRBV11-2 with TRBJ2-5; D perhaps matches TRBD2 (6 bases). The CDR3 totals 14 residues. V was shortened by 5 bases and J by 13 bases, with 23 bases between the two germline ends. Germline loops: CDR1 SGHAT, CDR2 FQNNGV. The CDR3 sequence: CASSESPGLLRRYF. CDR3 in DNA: TGTGCCAGCAGCGAGAGCCCGGGACTCCTAAGGAGGTACTTC.

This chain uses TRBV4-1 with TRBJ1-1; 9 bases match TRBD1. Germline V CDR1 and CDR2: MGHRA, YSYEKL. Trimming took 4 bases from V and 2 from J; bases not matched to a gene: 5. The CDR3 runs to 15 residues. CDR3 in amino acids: CASSPGQGGNTEAFF. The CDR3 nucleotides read TGCGCCAGCAGCCCGGGACAGGGAGGAAACACTGAAGCTTTCTTT.

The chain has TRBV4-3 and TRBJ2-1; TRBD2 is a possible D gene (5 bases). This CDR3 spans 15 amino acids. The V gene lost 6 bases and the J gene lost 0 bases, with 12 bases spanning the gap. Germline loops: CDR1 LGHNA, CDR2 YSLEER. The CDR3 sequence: CASRRVGSSYNEQFF. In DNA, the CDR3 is TGCGCCAGCAGGCGGGTGGGAAGCTCCTACAATGAGCAGTTCTTC.

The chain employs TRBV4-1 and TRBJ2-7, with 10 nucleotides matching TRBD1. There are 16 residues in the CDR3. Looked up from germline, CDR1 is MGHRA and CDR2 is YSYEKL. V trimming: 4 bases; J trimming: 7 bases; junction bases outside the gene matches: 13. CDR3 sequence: CASSPHGGTGAWEQYF. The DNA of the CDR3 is TGCGCCAGCAGCCCCCACGGTGGGACAGGGGCATGGGAGCAGTACTTC.

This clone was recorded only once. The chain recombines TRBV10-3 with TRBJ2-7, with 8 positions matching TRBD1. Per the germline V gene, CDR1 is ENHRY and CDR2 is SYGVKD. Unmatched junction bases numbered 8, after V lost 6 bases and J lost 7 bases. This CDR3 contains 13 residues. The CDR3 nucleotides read TGTGCCATCAGCCGGACAGGGATAGAGGAGCAGTACTTC. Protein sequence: CAISRTGIEEQYF.

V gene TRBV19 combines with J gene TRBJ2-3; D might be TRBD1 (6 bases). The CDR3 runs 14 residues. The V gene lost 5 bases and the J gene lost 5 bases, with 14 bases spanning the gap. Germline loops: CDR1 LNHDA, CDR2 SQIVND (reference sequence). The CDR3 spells CASSPQGNIDTQYF. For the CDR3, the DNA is TGTGCCAGTAGTCCCCAGGGGAATATAGATACGCAGTATTTT.

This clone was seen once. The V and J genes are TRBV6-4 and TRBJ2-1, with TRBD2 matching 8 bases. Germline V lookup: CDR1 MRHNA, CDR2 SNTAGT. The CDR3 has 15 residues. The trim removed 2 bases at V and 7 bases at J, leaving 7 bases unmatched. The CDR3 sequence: CASSDTGLGVNEQFF. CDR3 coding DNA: TGTGCCAGCAGTGACACGGGACTAGGGGTGAATGAGCAGTTCTTC.

The CDR3 DNA follows: TGTGCCAGCTCAAAAAGCGGGGGCACAGATACGCAGTATTTT. Protein: CASSKSGGTDTQYF. This chain links TRBV18 with TRBJ2-3; 7 bases align to TRBD2. This CDR3 is built from 14 residues. CDR1 is KGHSH and CDR2 is LQKENI in the germline V gene. J was trimmed by 1 base and V by 5 bases; bases with no gene match: 3.